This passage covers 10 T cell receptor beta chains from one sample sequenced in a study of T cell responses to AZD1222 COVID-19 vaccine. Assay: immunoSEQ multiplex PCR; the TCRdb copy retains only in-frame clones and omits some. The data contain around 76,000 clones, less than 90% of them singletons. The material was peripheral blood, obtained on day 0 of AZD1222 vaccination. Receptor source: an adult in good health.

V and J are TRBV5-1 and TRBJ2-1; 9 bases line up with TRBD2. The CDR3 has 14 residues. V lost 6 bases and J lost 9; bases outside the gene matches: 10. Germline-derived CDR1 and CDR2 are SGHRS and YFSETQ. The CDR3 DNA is TGCGCCAGCAACCCCAGCGGGGGGCCAATTGAGCAGTTCTTC. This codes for CASNPSGGPIEQFF. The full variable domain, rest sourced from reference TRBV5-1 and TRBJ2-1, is KAGVTQTPRYLIKTRGQQVTLSCSPISGHRSVSWYQQTPGQGLQFLFEYFSETQRNKGNFPGRFSGRQFSNSRSEMNVSTLELGDSALYLCASNPSGGPIEQFFGPGTRLTVL.

CDR3 amino acids: CASSSPGKGANQPQHF. The CDR3 DNA follows: TGTGCCAGCAGTTCTCCCGGGAAAGGGGCAAATCAGCCCCAGCATTTT. The chain carries TRBV28 and TRBJ1-5; D is possibly TRBD1 (5 bases). The CDR3 runs to 16 residues. The ends were cut back, 4 bases at V and 4 bases at J, with 17 bases in the middle. Germline CDR1 reads MDHEN; CDR2 reads SYDVKM.

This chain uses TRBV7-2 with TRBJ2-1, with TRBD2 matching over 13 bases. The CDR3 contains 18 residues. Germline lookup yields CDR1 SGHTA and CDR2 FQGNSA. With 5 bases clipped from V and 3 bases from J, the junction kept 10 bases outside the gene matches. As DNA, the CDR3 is TGTGCCAGCAGCCCCTGGACTAGCGGGGGAGCTAACTACAATGAGCAGTTCTTC. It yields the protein CASSPWTSGGANYNEQFF. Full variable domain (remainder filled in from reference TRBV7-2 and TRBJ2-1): GAGVSQSPSNKVTEKGKDVELRCDPISGHTALYWYRQSLGQGLEFLIYFQGNSAPDKSGLPSDRFSAERTGGSVSTLTIQRTQQEDSAVYLCASSPWTSGGANYNEQFFGPGTRLTVL.

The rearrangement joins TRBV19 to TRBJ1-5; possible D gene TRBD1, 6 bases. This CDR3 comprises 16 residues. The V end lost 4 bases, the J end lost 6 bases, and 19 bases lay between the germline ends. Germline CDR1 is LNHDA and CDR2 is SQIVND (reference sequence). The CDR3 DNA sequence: TGTGCCAGTAGTACCTTTCGGGGGGGGCGAGGTCAGCCCCAGCATTTT. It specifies CASSTFRGGRGQPQHF.

The CDR3 loop reads CATSRDPQDQPQHF. As DNA, the CDR3 is TGTGCCACCAGCAGAGACCCGCAGGATCAGCCCCAGCATTTT. The rearrangement joins TRBV15 to TRBJ1-5; D ambiguous. The V gene's germline CDR1 is LNHNV and CDR2 YYDKDF (reference sequence). This CDR3 contains 14 residues. The V end lost 0 bases, the J end lost 5 bases, and 8 bases lay between the germline ends.

The CDR3 nucleotides read TGTGCCAGCAGTTACTCTCTGGTTGTGGACACCGGGGAGCTGTTTTTT. Amino acid sequence: CASSYSLVVDTGELFF. The rearrangement uses TRBV6-5 and TRBJ2-2; D gene unclear. The CDR3 runs 16 residues. Per the germline V gene, CDR1 is MNHEY and CDR2 is SVGAGI. Trimming took 0 bases from V and 3 from J, leaving 11 bases between them.

The CDR3 DNA sequence: TGTGCCAGTGGGACAGGGGGACCGTACGAGCAGTACTTC. It specifies CASGTGGPYEQYF. The chain recombines TRBV19 with TRBJ2-7; 11 nucleotides agree with TRBD1. The trim removed 8 bases at V and 4 bases at J, leaving 4 bases unmatched. In germline, CDR1 is LNHDA, CDR2 SQIVND (reference sequence). The CDR3 totals 13 residues.

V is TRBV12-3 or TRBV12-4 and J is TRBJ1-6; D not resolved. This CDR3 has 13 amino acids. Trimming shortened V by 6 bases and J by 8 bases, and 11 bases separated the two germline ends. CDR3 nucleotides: TGTGCCAGCAGCCTTCGTATGGATTCACCCCTCCACTTT. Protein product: CASSLRMDSPLHF.

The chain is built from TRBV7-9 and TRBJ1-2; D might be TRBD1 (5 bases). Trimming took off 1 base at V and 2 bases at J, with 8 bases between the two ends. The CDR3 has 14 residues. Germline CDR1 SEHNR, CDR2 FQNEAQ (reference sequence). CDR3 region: CASSLDGGNYGYTF. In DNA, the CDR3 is TGTGCCAGCAGCTTAGATGGGGGAAACTATGGCTACACCTTC.

This CDR3 is CASTAHNSYNEQFF. The DNA of the CDR3 is TGTGCCAGCACCGCCCATAACTCCTACAATGAGCAGTTCTTC. The gene calls are TRBV28 and TRBJ2-1; D ambiguous. Per germline, CDR1 MDHEN and CDR2 SYDVKM. The V gene lost 7 bases and the J gene lost 0 bases, with 10 bases spanning the gap. This CDR3 region has 14 residues.